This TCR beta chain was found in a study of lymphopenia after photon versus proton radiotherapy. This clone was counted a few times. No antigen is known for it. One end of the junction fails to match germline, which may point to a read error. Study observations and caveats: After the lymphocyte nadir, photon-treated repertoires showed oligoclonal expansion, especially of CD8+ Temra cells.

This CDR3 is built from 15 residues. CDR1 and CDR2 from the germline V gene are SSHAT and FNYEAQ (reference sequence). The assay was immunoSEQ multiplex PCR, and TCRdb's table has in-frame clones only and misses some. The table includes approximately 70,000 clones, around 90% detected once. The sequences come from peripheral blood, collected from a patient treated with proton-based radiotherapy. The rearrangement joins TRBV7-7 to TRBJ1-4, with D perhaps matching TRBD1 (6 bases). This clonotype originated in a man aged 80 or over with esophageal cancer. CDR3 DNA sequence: TGTGCTAGCAGCAAGTCGCCAGGGGAGGGTGAAAAACTGTTTTTT. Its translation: CASSKSPGEGEKLFF. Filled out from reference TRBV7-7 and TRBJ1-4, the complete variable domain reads GAGVSQSPRYKVTKRGQDVTLRCDPISSHATLYWYQQALGQGPEFLTYFNYEAQPDKSGLPSDRFSAERPEGSISTLTIQRTEQRDSAMYRCASSKSPGEGEKLFFGSGTQLSVL.